This TCR beta chain stems from a study of a mutant IDH1 vaccine in newly diagnosed glioma. Some clones are missing from TCRdb's copy, which holds only in-frame ones; the method was immunoSEQ multiplex PCR. The sample includes 24,000 or so clones, approximately 93% of them seen just once. Described time point: baseline, week 1 (first vaccination visit). Treatment: pre-vaccination baseline after standard-of-care therapy. V dropped 3 bases and J dropped 3 bases, with 9 bases sitting between them. Looked up from germline, CDR1 is LGHNA and CDR2 is YSLEER. The CDR3 covers 13 residues. This sample comprised PBMCs, obtained from a glioma patient treated with radiotherapy, temozolomide or both. This sequence joins TRBV4-3 and TRBJ2-7; no definite D call. The receptor's source is a man aged 35 to 55 with glioma. The CDR3 nucleotides read TGCGCCAGCAGCCAGGACGGGCGCTACGAGCAGTACTTC. Its protein product is CASSQDGRYEQYF.